These T cell receptor beta chains were read from a single sample in a study of OX40 agonist ivuxolimab in advanced cancers. Method: immunoSEQ multiplex PCR; TCRdb's copy keeps in-frame clones and lacks some. The sample records tens of thousands of clones, approximately 89% being singletons. Sequenced material: CD4+ or CD8+ T cells sorted from blood, taken in a trial of the OX40 agonist ivuxolimab. These receptors were obtained from an adult with an advanced solid tumor such as melanoma, head and neck, liver or kidney cancer. The CDR3 runs from the conserved cysteine through the conserved F or W. Fields, in order: J gene, D gene, clone size, V gene, CDR3 DNA, CDR3 protein. A D gene is named only where the DNA matches it firmly. Size values are once, few and many counts, or a class for expanded clones, and some rows have none.

j_gene: TRBJ1-2; d_gene: .; abundance: .; v_gene: TRBV19; CDR3nt: TGTGCCAGTAGTACAGGGGTCGGATATGGCTACACCTTC; CDR3aa: CASSTGVGYGYTF
j_gene: TRBJ1-5; d_gene: .; abundance: .; v_gene: TRBV2; CDR3nt: TGTGCCAGCAGCTCGGGAGCGCTGCTCCCAAGCAATCAGCCCCAGCATTTT; CDR3aa: CASSSGALLPSNQPQHF
j_gene: TRBJ1-5; d_gene: .; abundance: .; v_gene: TRBV7-8; CDR3nt: TGTGCCAGCAGCTTAGCGAGGTGGACTGAGGGGTTTGGGGATCAGCCCCAGCATTTT; CDR3aa: CASSLARWTEGFGDQPQHF
j_gene: TRBJ1-1; d_gene: .; abundance: .; v_gene: TRBV6-1; CDR3nt: TGTGCCAGCAGTGATACCAGGGAGGACACTGAAGCTTTCTTT; CDR3aa: CASSDTREDTEAFF
j_gene: TRBJ1-5; d_gene: .; abundance: .; v_gene: TRBV18; CDR3nt: TGTGCCAGCTCAACGCGCCGGGACACGGTCCAGCATTTT; CDR3aa: CASSTRRDTVQHF
j_gene: TRBJ2-1; d_gene: .; abundance: .; v_gene: TRBV7-9; CDR3nt: TGTGCCAGCAGCCCCGGGACTTTACTATGGAATGAGCAGTTCTTC; CDR3aa: CASSPGTLLWNEQFF
j_gene: TRBJ2-3; d_gene: .; abundance: .; v_gene: TRBV5-4; CDR3nt: TGTGCCAGCAGCACACCGGGACTGCCGATAAGCACAGATACGCAGTATTTT; CDR3aa: CASSTPGLPISTDTQYF
j_gene: TRBJ2-1; d_gene: TRBD1; abundance: .; v_gene: TRBV5-4; CDR3nt: TGTGCCAGCAGCTTGGGAGGGACAGGGATTGTCCATGAGCAGTTCTTC; CDR3aa: CASSLGGTGIVHEQFF
j_gene: TRBJ1-4; d_gene: .; abundance: .; v_gene: TRBV7-2; CDR3nt: TGTGCCAGCAGCTGGGCCCCCGGGGGCGGCGAAAAACTGTTTTTT; CDR3aa: CASSWAPGGGEKLFF
j_gene: TRBJ1-1; d_gene: TRBD1; abundance: .; v_gene: TRBV7-2; CDR3nt: TGTGCCAGCAGCTTCACAGGGGCGGCTGAAGCTTTCTTT; CDR3aa: CASSFTGAAEAFF
j_gene: TRBJ2-2; d_gene: .; abundance: .; v_gene: TRBV7-3; CDR3nt: TGTGCCAGCAGCTTAACAGCCACCAACACCGGGGAGCTGTTTTTT; CDR3aa: CASSLTATNTGELFF
j_gene: TRBJ1-2; d_gene: .; abundance: .; v_gene: TRBV7-3; CDR3nt: TGTGCCAGCAGCTTAAGGGGACGCTATGGCTACACCTTC; CDR3aa: CASSLRGRYGYTF
j_gene: TRBJ1-4; d_gene: .; abundance: .; v_gene: TRBV30; CDR3nt: TGTGCCTGGCTAAAGACTAATGAAAAACTGTTTTTT; CDR3aa: CAWLKTNEKLFF
j_gene: TRBJ2-1; d_gene: .; abundance: .; v_gene: TRBV14; CDR3nt: TGTGCCAGCAGCCAACTTTGGCGGGAAAATCCTCAGTTCTTC; CDR3aa: CASSQLWRENPQFF
j_gene: TRBJ2-1; d_gene: TRBD1; abundance: once; v_gene: TRBV9; CDR3nt: TGTGCCAGCAGCGTGGGGACAGGTACCTACAATGAGCAGTTCTTC; CDR3aa: CASSVGTGTYNEQFF
j_gene: TRBJ2-2; d_gene: .; abundance: .; v_gene: TRBV6-4; CDR3nt: TGTGCCAGCAGTGACACCGGGGAGCTGTTTTTT; CDR3aa: CASSDTGELFF
j_gene: TRBJ2-7; d_gene: TRBD1; abundance: .; v_gene: TRBV30; CDR3nt: TGTGCCTGGAGTATCCCGGGACAGGAGGGCTACGAGCAGTACTTC; CDR3aa: CAWSIPGQEGYEQYF
j_gene: TRBJ2-1; d_gene: TRBD2; abundance: .; v_gene: TRBV10-3; CDR3nt: TGTGCCACGGGGACTAGCGTGGATGAGCAGTTCTTC; CDR3aa: CATGTSVDEQFF
j_gene: TRBJ1-5; d_gene: .; abundance: .; v_gene: TRBV30; CDR3nt: TGTGCCTGGAGCTCTCGTACGATCCATAGCAATCAGCCCCAGCATTTT; CDR3aa: CAWSSRTIHSNQPQHF
j_gene: TRBJ2-3; d_gene: .; abundance: .; v_gene: TRBV19; CDR3nt: TGTGCCAGTAGTATAGAGGGCCGGCGGGATACGCAGTATTTT; CDR3aa: CASSIEGRRDTQYF
j_gene: TRBJ1-1; d_gene: .; abundance: .; v_gene: TRBV18; CDR3nt: TGTGCCAGCTCAGAAGGGGCGTGGAACACTGAAGCTTTCTTT; CDR3aa: CASSEGAWNTEAFF
j_gene: TRBJ2-3; d_gene: TRBD1; abundance: .; v_gene: TRBV18; CDR3nt: TGTGCCAGCTCACGCAAACTCGGACAGGGTGAAGATACGCAGTATTTT; CDR3aa: CASSRKLGQGEDTQYF
j_gene: TRBJ1-2; d_gene: .; abundance: .; v_gene: TRBV6-4; CDR3nt: TGTGCCAGTAAAAGGGCGGGGGGCGACTATGGCTACACCTTC; CDR3aa: CASKRAGGDYGYTF
j_gene: TRBJ1-6; d_gene: .; abundance: .; v_gene: TRBV7-9; CDR3nt: TGTGCCAGCAGCTTAGTGGGCGGGGAGGTTCACAATTCACCCCTCCACTTT; CDR3aa: CASSLVGGEVHNSPLHF
j_gene: TRBJ2-1; d_gene: .; abundance: .; v_gene: TRBV7-6; CDR3nt: TGTGCCAGCAGCTCGGATTGGGGAAGTGACAATGAGCAGTTCTTC; CDR3aa: CASSSDWGSDNEQFF
j_gene: TRBJ1-1; d_gene: .; abundance: .; v_gene: TRBV28; CDR3nt: TGTGCCAGCCGGGGGGCAGGTCGAGCTTTCTTT; CDR3aa: CASRGAGRAFF
j_gene: TRBJ2-5; d_gene: .; abundance: .; v_gene: TRBV19; CDR3nt: TGTGCCAGTAGTATTATCGGGTTCCAGGAGACCCAGTACTTC; CDR3aa: CASSIIGFQETQYF
j_gene: TRBJ1-1; d_gene: .; abundance: .; v_gene: TRBV18; CDR3nt: TGTGCCAGCTCGCCCAACAGGGACACTGAAGCTTTCTTT; CDR3aa: CASSPNRDTEAFF
j_gene: TRBJ1-3; d_gene: .; abundance: .; v_gene: TRBV7-2; CDR3nt: TGTGCCAGCAGTTCTTCTCAGGGTGCCTCTGGAAACACCATATATTTT; CDR3aa: CASSSSQGASGNTIYF
j_gene: TRBJ1-4; d_gene: .; abundance: .; v_gene: TRBV4-3; CDR3nt: TGCGCCAGCAGCCAAGGCCGAGTGGGTGAAAAACTGTTTTTT; CDR3aa: CASSQGRVGEKLFF
j_gene: TRBJ2-3; d_gene: TRBD2; abundance: once; v_gene: TRBV19; CDR3nt: TGTGCCAGTAGTACCACCCGTATAGGGGAGGGTACGCAGTATTTT; CDR3aa: CASSTTRIGEGTQYF
j_gene: TRBJ1-1; d_gene: .; abundance: .; v_gene: TRBV6-1; CDR3nt: TGTGCCAGCAACCCCGAGGGTCTGAACACTGAAGCTTTCTTT; CDR3aa: CASNPEGLNTEAFF
j_gene: TRBJ2-3; d_gene: .; abundance: .; v_gene: TRBV11-3; CDR3nt: TGTGCCAGCAGCTCCGGACCAGGGGGCACAGATACGCAGTATTTT; CDR3aa: CASSSGPGGTDTQYF
j_gene: TRBJ2-1; d_gene: .; abundance: .; v_gene: TRBV18; CDR3nt: TGTGCCAGCTCACCCGGACAGACCAATGAGCAGTTCTTC; CDR3aa: CASSPGQTNEQFF
j_gene: TRBJ1-5; d_gene: TRBD1; abundance: .; v_gene: TRBV19; CDR3nt: TGTGCCAGTAGTATAAGACAGGGCCGAATTGGCAATCAGCCCCAGCATTTT; CDR3aa: CASSIRQGRIGNQPQHF
j_gene: TRBJ1-4; d_gene: .; abundance: .; v_gene: TRBV7-2; CDR3nt: TGTGCCAGCAGCTTAGGTTATTCTGAAAAACTGTTTTTT; CDR3aa: CASSLGYSEKLFF
j_gene: TRBJ1-5; d_gene: .; abundance: .; v_gene: TRBV6-1; CDR3nt: TGTGCCAGCAGGAAACAGCCGAATCAGCCCCAGCATTTT; CDR3aa: CASRKQPNQPQHF
j_gene: TRBJ2-3; d_gene: .; abundance: .; v_gene: TRBV5-1; CDR3nt: TGCGCCAGCAGCCCCAGTGGCTTGGGGGGCGCACGGGATACGCAGTATTTT; CDR3aa: CASSPSGLGGARDTQYF
j_gene: TRBJ1-4; d_gene: .; abundance: once; v_gene: TRBV6-5; CDR3nt: TGTGCCACCAGATTAGGGACTAATGAAAAACTGTTTTTT; CDR3aa: CATRLGTNEKLFF
j_gene: TRBJ2-1; d_gene: .; abundance: few; v_gene: TRBV7-3; CDR3nt: TGTGCCAGCAGCTTAAATGCCGTAGCAAATGAGCAGTTCTTC; CDR3aa: CASSLNAVANEQFF
j_gene: TRBJ2-3; d_gene: .; abundance: .; v_gene: TRBV27; CDR3nt: TGTGCCAGCATCCGCAGGTGGACTCTTCCTGGGCAGGGAGAGTCCTCAGATACGCAGTATTTT; CDR3aa: CASIRRWTLPGQGESSDTQYF
j_gene: TRBJ1-6; d_gene: TRBD1; abundance: .; v_gene: TRBV6-6; CDR3nt: TGTGCCAGCAGTTCCACCGGGACAGCGAATTCACCCCTCCACTTT; CDR3aa: CASSSTGTANSPLHF
j_gene: TRBJ1-1; d_gene: .; abundance: .; v_gene: TRBV20-1; CDR3nt: TGCAGGGCGGGGGGTAGAACTGAAGCTTTCTTT; CDR3aa: CRAGGRTEAFF
j_gene: TRBJ2-1; d_gene: TRBD2; abundance: .; v_gene: TRBV7-9; CDR3nt: TGTGCCAGCAGCTTGGGACTAGACAATGAGCAGTTCTTC; CDR3aa: CASSLGLDNEQFF
j_gene: TRBJ2-5; d_gene: .; abundance: .; v_gene: TRBV10-3; CDR3nt: TGTGCCATCAGCAGAAAGACCCAGTACTTC; CDR3aa: CAISRKTQYF
j_gene: TRBJ1-6; d_gene: .; abundance: .; v_gene: TRBV6-6; CDR3nt: TGTGCCAGCAGCCAGGGAACAGGCCCCCGATCACCCCTCCACTTT; CDR3aa: CASSQGTGPRSPLHF